These T cell receptor beta chains were read from a single sample in a study of control samples from healthy donors and cancer patients. Some clones are missing from TCRdb's copy, which holds only in-frame ones; the method was immunoSEQ multiplex PCR. The sample holds about 160,000 clones, around 93% seen once. What was sequenced was blood. These receptors all come from a woman aged 55-75 years in good health. Both conserved end residues are trimmed from each CDR3. Fields, in order: V gene, J gene, CDR3 protein.

>TRBV28|TRBJ2-6
ASSLGGSGANVLT
>TRBV25-1|TRBJ1-6
ASSGQGHNSPLH
>TRBV20-1|TRBJ1-1
SARETTEAF
>TRBV7-2|TRBJ1-1
ASSPFRDRANTEAF
>TRBV6-2/TRBV6-3|TRBJ2-2
ASSFYRGVAGELF
>TRBV5-1|TRBJ2-6
ASARGTSLPGANVLT
>TRBV29-1|TRBJ2-1
SARPGGRYNEQF
>TRBV11-2|TRBJ1-5
ASSSLPEDDPLRNQPQH
>TRBV7-9|TRBJ2-5
ASSLGEVGGGGRETQY
>TRBV5-4|TRBJ2-5
ASSRVVGGKETQY
>TRBV18|TRBJ1-2
ASSPPNAGTGDGYT